Following are 8 T cell receptor beta chains from one sample sequenced in a study of memory CD4+ T cells and cytomegalovirus serostatus. Single viable CD3+CD4+CD8-CD45RO+ cells were sorted as the memory CD4+ T cells. The method was immunoSEQ multiplex PCR; TCRdb's version includes in-frame clones alone and lacks a portion of them. This table has 25,000 to 40,000 clones, about 75% appearing once. The sequenced sample was memory CD4+ T cells from blood. The receptors shown here come from an adult in good health and CMV-seronegative. Some clones in this sample may be carry-over from other donors' samples.

This chain joins TRBV30 and TRBJ2-4, with 8 bases identical to TRBD1. Germline trimming cut 3 bases from V and 0 bases from J; bases unmatched to any gene: 4. The length of the CDR3 is 15 residues. Per the germline V gene, CDR1 is GTSNPN and CDR2 is SVGIG (reference sequence). The chain's CDR3 is CAWSEDREAKNIQYF. DNA for the CDR3: TGTGCCTGGAGCGAGGACAGGGAAGCCAAAAACATTCAGTACTTC.

The gene calls are TRBV5-1 and TRBJ2-5; no reliable D call. CDR3 length equals 14 residues. Germline CDR1 reads SGHRS; CDR2 reads YFSETQ. V was cut by 0 bases and J by 5 bases, with 11 bases left in between. The CDR3 DNA is TGCGCCAGCAGCTTGGGTGGGGTATTGGAGACCCAGTACTTC. It encodes CASSLGGVLETQYF.

The gene calls are TRBV4-2 and TRBJ1-2; 9 nucleotides align to TRBD1. Unmatched junction bases numbered 4, after V lost 1 base and J lost 4 bases. Germline V gene lookup returns CDR1 LGHNA and CDR2 YNFKEQ. The CDR3 is made up of 15 amino acids. CDR3 protein: CASSQGQGETYGYTF. Written as DNA, the CDR3 is TGTGCCAGCAGCCAAGGACAGGGGGAGACCTATGGCTACACCTTC.

The chain recombines TRBV19 with TRBJ2-3; 10 bases are a match to TRBD2. Germline V CDR1 and CDR2: LNHDA, SQIVND (reference sequence). Trimming took 7 bases from V and 3 from J; bases not matched to a gene: 4. This CDR3 region has 14 residues. CDR3: CASTSGGVTDTQYF. CDR3 in DNA: TGTGCCAGTACTAGCGGGGGAGTAACAGATACGCAGTATTTT.

This chain links TRBV7-6 with TRBJ1-1; D remains ambiguous. The CDR3 covers 16 residues. V lost 1 base and J 0 bases, leaving 12 bases between the germline ends. CDR1 SGHVS and CDR2 FNYEAQ come from the germline V gene. The CDR3 sequence is CASSLGKGLLNTEAFF. The CDR3 DNA is TGTGCCAGCAGCTTAGGGAAAGGATTGCTGAACACTGAAGCTTTCTTT.

The V gene is TRBV5-1, the J gene TRBJ2-7, with 8 nucleotides matching TRBD2. V was clipped by 7 bases and J by 5 bases; unmatched bases: 11. Germline CDR1 SGHRS, CDR2 YFSETQ. The CDR3 is made up of 14 amino acids. The CDR3 sequence: CASANGRGKHEQYF. DNA for the CDR3: TGCGCCAGCGCCAACGGGAGGGGCAAGCACGAGCAGTACTTC.

The V call is TRBV7-8, the J call TRBJ2-5; 8 bases match TRBD2. The J segment lost 3 bases and the V segment lost 1 base, leaving 4 bases of the junction unmatched. The CDR3 sequence is 15 residues long. The germline V gene has CDR1 SGHVS and CDR2 FQNEAQ. DNA for the CDR3: TGTGCCAGCAGCTTAGGGGGGACTAGGGAAGAGACCCAGTACTTC. Its translation is CASSLGGTREETQYF.

This clone was counted a single time. V gene TRBV4-1 combines with J gene TRBJ2-7; 8 positions match TRBD2. The CDR3 runs 19 residues. Trimming took 0 bases from V and 0 from J; bases not matched to a gene: 13. Germline V gene data show CDR1 as MGHRA and CDR2 as YSYEKL. The CDR3 region is CASSQELSGGTLSSYEQYF. CDR3 bases: TGCGCCAGCAGCCAAGAACTATCGGGGGGGACCCTAAGCTCCTACGAGCAGTACTTC.